The 20 T cell receptor beta chains below all came from one sample that was sequenced in a study of breast tumors, draining lymph nodes, adjacent tissues. In TCRdb, the multiplex PCR reads were re-called with MiXCR into one record per CDR3 protein. The sample has about 52,000 distinct CDR3 sequences, under 45% seen once. Source material: breast tumor tissue. The source of these receptors is a female donor with breast cancer. Some clones in this sample may be carry-over from other donors' samples.

This clonotype was observed at least ten times. The rearrangement links TRBV18 to TRBJ2-5; 10 nucleotides align to TRBD1. CDR3 length: 17 residues. CDR1 and CDR2 from the germline V gene are KGHSH and LQKENI. After removal of 1 base from V and 2 bases from J, the junction contained 7 bases not matched to a gene. For the CDR3, the DNA is TGTGCCAGCTCACCACAAAGTCGGGACAGGGGACAAGAGACCCAGTACTTC. Residues: CASSPQSRDRGQETQYF.

CDR3 amino acids: CASSDGDRVDTQYF. As DNA, the CDR3 is TGTGCCAGTAGTGACGGGGACAGGGTAGATACGCAGTATTTT. The rearrangement links TRBV19 to TRBJ2-3; 9 nucleotides match TRBD1. The V segment lost 5 bases and the J segment 5 bases; nucleotides outside the gene matches: 5. This CDR3 contains 14 residues. The germline V gene has CDR1 LNHDA and CDR2 SQIVND (reference sequence).

The chain links TRBV7-2 to TRBJ1-2; D gene unclear. CDR3 length: 15 residues. V lost 5 bases and J 0 bases, leaving 13 bases between the germline ends. Germline values: CDR1 SGHTA, CDR2 FQGNSA. CDR3 amino acids: CASSLTAPSNYGYTF. DNA of the CDR3: TGTGCCAGCAGCCTAACCGCACCCTCTAACTATGGCTACACCTTC.

This chain joins TRBV6-2 or TRBV6-3 and TRBJ1-1; TRBD1 agrees at 7 bases. Germline CDR1 is MNHEY and CDR2 is SVGEGT. V trimming: 4 bases; J trimming: 4 bases; junction bases outside the gene matches: 6. This CDR3 region has 14 residues. CDR3 nucleotide sequence: TGTGCCAGCAGTTTCCACAGGGGAGCCACTGAAGCTTTCTTT. Amino acid sequence: CASSFHRGATEAFF.

V usage is TRBV19 and J usage is TRBJ1-6, with D unresolved. Deletions cut 2 bases from V and 5 bases from J, with 13 bases between. Germline V gives CDR1 LNHDA, CDR2 SQIVND (reference sequence). The CDR3 has 16 amino acids. CDR3 bases: TGTGCCAGTAGTATATCCACAGCAGCCCATAATTCACCCCTCCACTTT. Protein: CASSISTAAHNSPLHF.

This clonotype was picked up one time. An end of the junction differs from the germline gene, which may be a read error. The chain employs TRBV5-1 and TRBJ2-3; 14 bases line up with TRBD2. The length of the CDR3 is 16 residues. Germline-derived CDR1 and CDR2 are SGHRS and YFSETQ. The CDR3 bases are TGCGCCAGCAGCTCCGGGACTAGCGGGAGCAGAGATACGCAGTATTTT. Its translation is CASSSGTSGSRDTQYF.

V usage is TRBV5-5 and J usage is TRBJ1-6; D is uncertain. Per the germline V gene, CDR1 is SGHKS and CDR2 is YYEKEE (reference sequence). The CDR3 runs 16 residues. V lost 10 bases and J 10 bases, leaving 27 bases between the germline ends. CDR3 in DNA: TGTGCCGAGGTCGGCTTCGGGCGAGGGCGCAAATCACCCCTCCACTTT. Translated: CAEVGFGRGRKSPLHF.

The chain uses TRBV7-2 and TRBJ2-7, with D perhaps TRBD1 or TRBD2 (5 bases each). Germline CDR1 SGHTA, CDR2 FQGNSA. This CDR3 is built from 15 residues. V dropped 5 bases and J dropped 0 bases, with 14 bases sitting between them. DNA for the CDR3: TGTGCCAGCAGCACCGGGGCTACTCTCTCCTACGAGCAGTACTTC. It is translated as CASSTGATLSYEQYF.

The chain is built from TRBV20-1 and TRBJ2-7; TRBD1 is a possible D gene (6 bases). V gave up 6 bases and J gave up 5 bases, with 20 bases separating them. The CDR3 sequence is 14 residues long. Germline V gene data show CDR1 as DFQATT and CDR2 as SNEGSKA (reference sequence). CDR3: CSASSVGQFNEQYF. As DNA, the CDR3 is TGCAGTGCCAGCAGCGTAGGACAGTTCAACGAGCAGTACTTC.

The chain recombines TRBV3-1 with TRBJ1-1; D is unclear. V gave up 4 bases and J gave up 6 bases, with 15 bases separating them. Germline V gene sequence: CDR1 LGHDT, CDR2 YNNKEL (reference sequence). The CDR3 spans 14 residues. CDR3 DNA: TGTGCCAGCAGCCCACCTGTGCCAGGCGCTGAAGCTTTCTTT. It yields the protein CASSPPVPGAEAFF.

This clonotype has ten or more counts. The chain has TRBV7-8 and TRBJ2-2; unclear D gene. The CDR3 contains 17 residues. The germline CDR1 and CDR2 sequences are SGHVS and FQNEAQ. The V end was cut by 1 base, the J end by 6 bases, with 18 bases between. The CDR3 spells CASSLVLTSNPAGELFF. The CDR3 nucleotides read TGTGCCAGCAGCTTAGTCCTTACGAGTAACCCTGCCGGGGAGCTGTTTTTT.

In this sample, this clonotype turned up a few times. The chain employs TRBV7-9 and TRBJ1-1; no clear D. Germline values: CDR1 SEHNR, CDR2 FQNEAQ (reference sequence). This CDR3 contains 17 residues. The V end was cut by 5 bases, the J end by 1 base, with 20 bases between. Written as DNA, the CDR3 is TGTGCCAGCAGCACACTCGAGTCAGGACGGACGAACACTGAAGCTTTCTTT. Translated: CASSTLESGRTNTEAFF.

This clonotype was seen ten or more times. The rearrangement uses TRBV12-3 or TRBV12-4 and TRBJ2-1; D not certain. The CDR3 length is 12 residues. Between the trimmed V and J ends, which lost 8 bases and 10 bases, there was a span of 15 bases. Here the CDR3 reads CASRANGAEQFF. As DNA, the CDR3 is TGTGCCAGCCGGGCCAACGGCGCCGAGCAGTTCTTC.

This clonotype has a handful of counts. A much larger clone differs by one base, so this may be a read error. The chain couples TRBV19 to TRBJ2-5; 8 bases agree with TRBD1. The CDR3 has 14 residues. Germline-derived CDR1 and CDR2 are LNHDA and SQIVND (reference sequence). The CDR3 protein is CASSMGTGRETRYF. The CDR3 DNA is TGTGCCAGTAGTATGGGGACAGGCCGAGAGACCCGGTACTTC.

In this sample, this clonotype turned up many times. The chain uses TRBV14 and TRBJ2-3; D unclear. V was trimmed by 1 base and J by 8 bases, leaving 4 bases between them. CDR3 length: 11 amino acids. The germline CDR1 and CDR2 sequences are SGHDN and FVKESK. CDR3 protein: CASSQAVTQYF. CDR3 nucleotides: TGTGCCAGCAGCCAAGCTGTTACGCAGTATTTT.

In regard to this clonotype: Because the CDR3 is missing its conserved closing phenylalanine or tryptophan, this is likely a read error. The V gene is TRBV9, the J gene TRBJ2-1; no definite D call. CDR1 is SGDLS and CDR2 is YYNGEE in the germline V gene. Trimming took off 3 bases at V and 6 bases at J, with 16 bases between the two ends. The CDR3 consists of 15 residues. The CDR3 reads CASSATEASCNEQFL. The CDR3 DNA reads TGTGCCAGCAGCGCTACAGAGGCGAGTTGCAATGAGCAGTTCCTC.

This clonotype came up many times. The chain combines TRBV4-1 with TRBJ2-3; D is unresolved. CDR3 length equals 18 residues. V lost 4 bases, J lost 1 base, and 21 bases lay in between. CDR1 is MGHRA and CDR2 is YSYEKL in the germline V gene. The DNA of the CDR3 is TGCGCCAGCAGCCCCTTATTAGGGCCGCGGCCGGGCACAGATACGCAGTATTTT. It encodes CASSPLLGPRPGTDTQYF.

In this sample, this clonotype turned up many times. The CDR3 DNA is TGTGCCAGCAGCTTCTCTCAGATCGGGGAGCAGTACTTC. Its protein product is CASSFSQIGEQYF. The chain uses TRBV5-6 and TRBJ2-7, with D uncertain. Germline lookup yields CDR1 SGHDT and CDR2 YYEEEE. The CDR3 is 13 amino acids. The V gene lost 2 bases and the J gene lost 7 bases, with 13 bases spanning the gap.

With respect to this clonotype: With a much larger clone just one base away, this may be a read error. This chain joins TRBV4-2 and TRBJ2-7; D gene unclear. There are 13 residues in the CDR3. Germline V gene data show CDR1 as LGHNA and CDR2 as YNFKEQ. As DNA, the CDR3 is TGTGCCAGCAGCCAAGGTGCCCTGTACGGGCAGTACTTC. Encoded protein: CASSQGALYGQYF.

In this sample, this clonotype turned up many times. The chain couples TRBV5-6 to TRBJ2-7, with TRBD1 as a possible D gene (5 bases). CDR3 length equals 15 residues. Germline V gives CDR1 SGHDT, CDR2 YYEEEE. Trimming removed 0 bases from V and 1 base from J, with 11 bases in between. This CDR3 is CASSLAGRESYEQYF. Here the CDR3 DNA reads TGTGCCAGCAGCTTGGCGGGCAGGGAATCCTACGAGCAGTACTTC.